The 25 T cell receptor beta chains in this list originate from one sample, sequenced in a study of identical twins. Each CDR3 protein gets one entry after TCRdb re-called the 5' RACE reads with MiXCR. The sample shows more than 650,000 distinct CDR3 sequences, roughly 6% of them seen only once. Sequenced input: naive T cells sorted from blood. The receptor source for this set is a man aged 18 to 29 in good health.

Ten or more counts support this clonotype. The rearrangement joins TRBV18 to TRBJ1-1, with D maybe TRBD1 (6 bases). CDR1 and CDR2 (germline): KGHSH, LQKENI. CDR3 length: 14 residues. Trimming removed 5 bases from V and 4 bases from J, with 14 bases in between. The CDR3 here is CASSSTGTLTEAFF. In DNA form, the CDR3 reads TGTGCCAGCTCATCCACCGGGACACTCACTGAAGCTTTCTTT.

This clonotype has a count of ten or more. The chain combines TRBV5-1 with TRBJ2-1; possibly TRBD2 for D (6 bases). V was trimmed by 6 bases and J by 4 bases, leaving 17 bases between them. Germline assignment: CDR1 SGHRS and CDR2 YFSETQ. The CDR3 has 15 amino acids. CDR3 amino acids: CASTLTGTPYNEQFF. Here the CDR3 DNA reads TGCGCCAGCACCCTAACCGGGACTCCGTACAATGAGCAGTTCTTC.

For the CDR3, the DNA is TGTGCCAGCAGCGTGGCTAGCGGGAATTACGACTACAATGAGCAGTTCTTC. Translation gives CASSVASGNYDYNEQFF. V is TRBV9 and J is TRBJ2-1, with 9 nucleotides matching TRBD2. The J segment lost 3 bases and the V segment lost 2 bases, leaving 9 bases of the junction unmatched. CDR1 is SGDLS, CDR2 YYNGEE, per germline. The CDR3 length is 17 residues.

This clonotype appeared many times. V gene TRBV25-1 combines with J gene TRBJ1-6; D is unclear. CDR3 length: 16 amino acids. Trimming removed 0 bases at V and 3 bases at J, with 9 bases between. CDR1 is MGHDK and CDR2 is SYGVNS in the germline V gene. This chain's CDR3 is CASSEYNGVYNSPLHF. DNA for the CDR3: TGTGCCAGCAGTGAATATAACGGCGTCTATAATTCACCCCTCCACTTT.

This clonotype was seen a few times. J is TRBJ1-1 and V is TRBV28; TRBD1 is a possible D gene (5 bases). This CDR3 contains 14 residues. Germline V gene data show CDR1 as MDHEN and CDR2 as SYDVKM. Trimming stripped 6 bases from V and 8 bases from J, with 19 bases between. In nucleotides, the CDR3 is TGTGCCAGCAGGGGAGGGGCTGCGTATAGGGAAGCTTTCTTT. Translation gives CASRGGAAYREAFF. The full variable domain, with the rest looked up from reference TRBV28 and TRBJ1-1, is DVKVTQSSRYLVKRTGEKVFLECVQDMDHENMFWYRQDPGLGLRLIYFSYDVKMKEKGDIPEGYSVSREKKERFSLILESASTNQTSMYLCASRGGAAYREAFFGQGTRLTVV.

Many counts were recorded for this clonotype. The chain links TRBV7-9 to TRBJ1-1, with D uncertain. The V and J ends lost 5 bases and 1 base respectively, with 14 bases between them. The CDR3 length is 15 residues. Per the germline V gene, CDR1 is SEHNR and CDR2 is FQNEAQ (reference sequence). DNA for the CDR3: TGTGCCAGCAGCAACTCCGGGAAGAGGAACACTGAAGCTTTCTTT. Its protein product is CASSNSGKRNTEAFF.

The V call is TRBV12-5, the J call TRBJ2-3; D unclear. With 5 bases removed from V and 1 base from J, the gap between germline ends came to 10 bases. The CDR3 is 14 amino acids. Germline V CDR1 and CDR2: LGHNT, FRNRAP. Here the CDR3 reads CASGIQRGTDTQYF. The CDR3 region has the DNA TGTGCTAGTGGTATCCAGCGAGGCACAGATACGCAGTATTTT.

This clonotype was seen many times. The V gene is TRBV6-2 or TRBV6-3, the J gene TRBJ2-2, with TRBD2 matching 9 bases. The CDR3 has 17 amino acids. V was pared by 5 bases and J by 1 base, with 8 bases of the junction left unmatched. Germline assignment: CDR1 MNHEY and CDR2 SVGEGT. This CDR3 is CASSPGLAALNTGELFF. As DNA, the CDR3 is TGTGCCAGCAGTCCGGGACTAGCAGCCCTGAACACCGGGGAGCTGTTTTTT.

The J gene is TRBJ1-1, the V gene TRBV6-5, with a weak D call TRBD1 (6 bases). Germline CDR1 reads MNHEY; CDR2 reads SVGAGI. The CDR3 spans 16 residues. The germline V and J ends were trimmed by 2 bases and 0 bases, with 13 bases remaining between them. The CDR3 DNA follows: TGTGCCAGCAGTTACGGGGGGACAAACATGAACACTGAAGCTTTCTTT. Encoded protein: CASSYGGTNMNTEAFF.

V usage is TRBV4-2 and J usage is TRBJ1-5; D is unclear. This CDR3 is 14 amino acids long. The V end was cut by 4 bases, the J end by 0 bases, with 7 bases between. Germline CDR1 and CDR2: LGHNA and YNFKEQ. This chain's CDR3 is CASSLPDSNQPQHF. Here the CDR3 DNA reads TGTGCCAGCAGCCTACCTGATAGCAATCAGCCCCAGCATTTT.

This clonotype was detected many times. The V call is TRBV3-1, the J call TRBJ2-1; D gene unclear. Trimming left V 0 bases short and J 10 bases short, with 13 bases between. This CDR3 has 14 amino acids. Germline lookup yields CDR1 LGHDT and CDR2 YNNKEL (reference sequence). The CDR3 loop reads CASSQDLSRIEQFF. The CDR3 DNA follows: TGTGCCAGCAGCCAAGATTTGTCCAGGATCGAGCAGTTCTTC.

The chain links TRBV29-1 to TRBJ2-7, with D perhaps given as TRBD1 or TRBD2 (5 bases each). The CDR3 extends over 11 amino acids. The ends were cut back, 4 bases at V and 3 bases at J, with 7 bases in the middle. Germline loops: CDR1 SQVTM, CDR2 ANQGSEA. CDR3 coding DNA: TGCAGCGTTGGAGGGGTCTACGAGCAGTACTTC. Translated, it gives CSVGGVYEQYF.

This clonotype was seen at least ten times. The chain employs TRBV12-3 or TRBV12-4 and TRBJ1-2, with 9 bases identical to TRBD1. V lost 6 bases to trimming and J lost 7 bases; unmatched junction nucleotides: 12. The CDR3 runs to 15 residues. CDR3 bases: TGTGCCAGCAGGCCAACCGGGACAGGGTCGGTTGGCTACACCTTC. Amino acids: CASRPTGTGSVGYTF.

The chain recombines TRBV5-1 with TRBJ2-2; 7 nucleotides match TRBD2. The trim removed 4 bases at V and 2 bases at J, leaving 14 bases unmatched. There are 18 residues in the CDR3. Germline CDR1 reads SGHRS; CDR2 reads YFSETQ. The CDR3 sequence is CASSNLGVGGSNTGELFF. CDR3 coding DNA: TGCGCCAGCAGCAACCTGGGGGTTGGCGGGAGTAACACCGGGGAGCTGTTTTTT.

This clonotype has a count of ten or more. The chain joins TRBV7-9 to TRBJ1-4; 7 bases line up with TRBD1. The germline V gene has CDR1 SEHNR and CDR2 FQNEAQ (reference sequence). There are 14 residues in the CDR3. V lost 3 bases and J lost 7; bases outside the gene matches: 5. CDR3 sequence reads: CASSFGTASEKLFF. CDR3 nucleotides: TGTGCCAGCAGCTTCGGGACAGCTAGTGAAAAACTGTTTTTT.

In its sample, this clonotype was seen a few times. The chain joins TRBV5-5 to TRBJ1-6; TRBD1 is a possible D gene (6 bases). From germline, CDR1 is SGHKS and CDR2 YYEKEE (reference sequence). The V gene lost 4 bases and the J gene lost 9 bases, with 17 bases spanning the gap. The CDR3 extends over 15 amino acids. The chain's CDR3 is CASSEPRQAGSPLHF. The DNA for the CDR3 is TGTGCCAGCAGCGAACCTCGACAGGCGGGTTCACCCCTCCACTTT.

Many counts were recorded for this clonotype. The CDR3 loop is CASSLGSRQGDTGELFF. Here the CDR3 DNA reads TGCGCCAGCAGCTTGGGCTCCCGACAGGGTGACACCGGGGAGCTGTTTTTT. This rearrangement joins TRBV5-1 to TRBJ2-2; 7 nucleotides line up with TRBD1. The CDR3 has 17 residues. Germline CDR1 SGHRS, CDR2 YFSETQ. V gave up 0 bases and J gave up 3 bases; unmatched junction bases: 8.

This sequence joins TRBV29-1 and TRBJ2-1; TRBD2 matches 13 bases. Trimming at V came to 3 bases and at J to 7 bases, leaving 6 bases not matched to a gene. Germline V lookup: CDR1 SQVTM, CDR2 ANQGSEA. This CDR3 spans 15 amino acids. The CDR3 loop reads CSVDPWTSGSNEQFF. In DNA, the CDR3 is TGCAGCGTTGACCCCTGGACTAGCGGGAGTAATGAGCAGTTCTTC.

This clonotype was found many times. The chain combines TRBV4-1 with TRBJ2-1, with 11 nucleotides matching TRBD2. The germline V gene has CDR1 MGHRA and CDR2 YSYEKL. V shed 0 bases, J shed 8 bases, and the junction held 6 bases outside the gene matches. The CDR3 runs to 16 residues. The CDR3 reads CASSQDGLAGRHEQFF. CDR3 DNA: TGCGCCAGCAGCCAAGATGGACTAGCGGGTCGCCATGAGCAGTTCTTC.

There are many counts of this clonotype. The V and J genes are TRBV5-1 and TRBJ2-2; D gene unclear. Germline CDR1 and CDR2: SGHRS and YFSETQ. The CDR3 has 15 residues. V was trimmed by 0 bases and J by 0 bases, leaving 6 bases between them. As DNA, the CDR3 is TGCGCCAGCAGCTTGGAACGCGCGAACACCGGGGAGCTGTTTTTT. It translates to CASSLERANTGELFF.

There are many counts of this clonotype. V is TRBV12-3 or TRBV12-4 and J is TRBJ2-6; the D gene is possibly TRBD2 (6 bases). V was shortened by 1 base and J by 0 bases, with 13 bases between the two germline ends. This CDR3 spans 18 amino acids. The CDR3 coding sequence is TGTGCCAGCAGTTTAGAGGTTGGAGGGAACTCTGGGGCCAACGTCCTGACTTTC. Amino acids: CASSLEVGGNSGANVLTF.

This clonotype has ten or more counts. V gene TRBV15 combines with J gene TRBJ1-5; no reliable D call. This CDR3 comprises 12 residues. Per germline, CDR1 LNHNV and CDR2 YYDKDF (reference sequence). The ends were cut back, 4 bases at V and 3 bases at J, with 4 bases in the middle. The CDR3: CATSNHNQPQHF. The CDR3, as DNA: TGTGCCACCAGCAACCACAATCAGCCCCAGCATTTT.

In this sample, this clonotype turned up a few times. This chain uses TRBV20-1 with TRBJ2-1; the D call may be TRBD1 or TRBD2 (6 bases each). CDR3 length equals 15 residues. Germline V CDR1 and CDR2: DFQATT, SNEGSKA (reference sequence). Trimming left V 1 base short and J 5 bases short, with 15 bases between. CDR3 in amino acids: CSARGLGGRDNEQFF. The CDR3 DNA follows: TGCAGTGCTAGAGGGCTGGGGGGCCGGGACAATGAGCAGTTCTTC.

The chain recombines TRBV20-1 with TRBJ2-7; tentative D call: TRBD1 (5 bases). CDR1 is DFQATT, CDR2 SNEGSKA, per germline (reference sequence). This CDR3 is 15 amino acids long. V lost 0 bases and J 3 bases, leaving 15 bases between the germline ends. The CDR3 DNA follows: TGCAGTGCTAGAGATGGGGCAGGATTGAGCTACGAGCAGTACTTC. Its translation: CSARDGAGLSYEQYF.

This clonotype was picked up many times. J is TRBJ2-1 and V is TRBV4-1, with TRBD2 identical over 14 bases. Germline V lookup: CDR1 MGHRA, CDR2 YSYEKL. The V segment lost 1 base and the J segment 5 bases; nucleotides outside the gene matches: 7. This CDR3 has 18 residues. CDR3: CASSQGLAGGSRNNEQFF. The DNA of the CDR3 is TGCGCCAGCAGCCAAGGACTAGCGGGAGGGTCTAGGAACAATGAGCAGTTCTTC.